This entry lists 18 T cell receptor beta chains sequenced from one sample in a study of post-analysis software for immune sequencing data. Carried by the TCR beta cDNA libraries were unique molecular identifiers. Each CDR3 protein is one row after TCRdb ran MiXCR on the PCR reads. In the table there are roughly 200,000 distinct CDR3 sequences, over 25% of which are singletons. These TCRs' antigens remain unknown. General study results and limits: Compared with controls, patients had more of roughly five TRBV segments, including TRBV5-6, TRBV5-1 and TRBV20-1.

The specimen sequenced was blood. Receptors originate from a girl aged 2 to 17 with multiple sclerosis.

This clonotype has only a few counts. The CDR3 DNA sequence: TGTGCCAGCAGGCGGGCCCCCGTGCAAACAGATACGCAGTATTTT. Translating gives CASRRAPVQTDTQYF. This chain joins TRBV12-3 or TRBV12-4 and TRBJ2-3; maybe TRBD2 (5 bases). CDR3 length equals 15 residues. Trimming took off 6 bases at V and 3 bases at J, with 16 bases between the two ends.

The chain has TRBV12-3 or TRBV12-4 and TRBJ1-3, with 9 bases aligning to TRBD1. This CDR3 region has 15 residues. J lost 4 bases, V lost 6 bases, and 7 bases had no gene match. The CDR3 DNA reads as TGTGCCAGCAGGATAACAGGGGGCGCGGGAAACACCATATATTTT. The encoded protein is CASRITGGAGNTIYF.

This clonotype was picked up a small number of times. This chain uses TRBV5-1 with TRBJ2-1; tentative D call: TRBD1 (6 bases). The V gene lost 0 bases and the J gene lost 4 bases, with 14 bases spanning the gap. CDR1 is SGHRS and CDR2 is YFSETQ in the germline V gene. The CDR3 contains 16 residues. The CDR3 region has the DNA TGCGCCAGCAGCTTGGTTGGGGGACAAGTTTACAATGAGCAGTTCTTC. This sequence encodes CASSLVGGQVYNEQFF.

This chain connects TRBV7-8 to TRBJ2-3; 9 bases line up with TRBD2. CDR1 and CDR2 (germline): SGHVS, FQNEAQ. V lost 5 bases and J lost 3; bases outside the gene matches: 15. This CDR3 has 18 residues. DNA of the CDR3: TGTGCCAGCAGCCAAGATCGGGCTAGCGGGGAGCTAACAGATACGCAGTATTTT. Its translation: CASSQDRASGELTDTQYF.

Only a few counts were recorded for this clonotype. The chain joins TRBV7-9 to TRBJ2-7; no clear D gene. Trimming cost V 5 bases and J 0 bases, with 20 bases left between them. This CDR3 has 17 residues. Looked up from germline, CDR1 is SEHNR and CDR2 is FQNEAQ (reference sequence). CDR3 in DNA: TGTGCCAGCAGCGTGCATGCGGTGTTGGGGTCCTCCTACGAGCAGTACTTC. Its translation is CASSVHAVLGSSYEQYF.

This clonotype was seen at least ten times. The V and J genes are TRBV28 and TRBJ2-1; D is possibly TRBD2 (5 bases). Germline V gives CDR1 MDHEN, CDR2 SYDVKM. V lost 5 bases, J lost 2 bases, and 10 bases lay in between. This CDR3 comprises 14 residues. The DNA for the CDR3 is TGTGCCAGCAGTGCGGGTCTCGCCTACAATGAGCAGTTCTTC. It yields the protein CASSAGLAYNEQFF.

This clonotype was counted ten times or more. The chain combines TRBV10-3 with TRBJ2-5; D possibly matches TRBD1 or TRBD2 (5 bases each). Germline V gene data show CDR1 as ENHRY and CDR2 as SYGVKD. This CDR3 is 13 amino acids long. The germline V and J ends were trimmed by 8 bases and 4 bases, with 14 bases remaining between them. In nucleotides, the CDR3 is TGTGCCATCTTGGGGGAGACGTCAGAGACCCAGTACTTC. Residues: CAILGETSETQYF.

Many counts were recorded for this clonotype. V gene TRBV5-5 combines with J gene TRBJ2-5; maybe TRBD2 (6 bases). Germline values: CDR1 SGHKS, CDR2 YYEKEE (reference sequence). The V end lost 4 bases, the J end lost 4 bases, and 11 bases lay between the germline ends. The CDR3 loop spans 13 amino acids. The CDR3 region has the DNA TGTGCCAGCAGCCTTGCGGGGCCAGAGACCCAGTACTTC. Translation: CASSLAGPETQYF.

This clonotype turned up a few times. V gene TRBV2 combines with J gene TRBJ2-4; 7 bases are shared with TRBD1. The CDR3 runs 12 residues. Looked up from germline, CDR1 is SNHLY and CDR2 is FYNNEI. Trimming removed 6 bases from V and 6 bases from J; junction bases left unmatched: 2. CDR3 amino acids: CASRDRVNIQYF. The CDR3 DNA sequence: TGTGCCAGCAGAGACAGGGTAAACATTCAGTACTTC.

This clonotype has a count of ten or more. This chain joins TRBV5-1 and TRBJ1-2; D uncertain. The CDR3 contains 14 residues. The germline CDR1 and CDR2 sequences are SGHRS and YFSETQ. V shed 0 bases and J shed 3 bases, with 9 bases lying between them. CDR3 nucleotides: TGCGCCAGCAGCTTGGCGGCGTCTGACTATGGCTACACCTTC. Amino acid sequence: CASSLAASDYGYTF.

The chain is built from TRBV20-1 and TRBJ1-1; no clear D. CDR1 and CDR2 from the germline V gene are DFQATT and SNEGSKA (reference sequence). The CDR3 covers 14 residues. V lost 5 bases to trimming and J lost 0 bases, with 13 bases between them. CDR3 DNA: TGCAGTGCTTGGTCGGGGTCCGTGAACACTGAAGCTTTCTTT. Translated: CSAWSGSVNTEAFF.

This clonotype has at least ten counts. In DNA form, the CDR3 reads TGTGCCAGCAGCCCACAGGGTTCACCCCTCCACTTT. It encodes CASSPQGSPLHF. This sequence joins TRBV28 and TRBJ1-6; TRBD1 might be the D (6 bases). Germline V lookup: CDR1 MDHEN, CDR2 SYDVKM. This CDR3 spans 12 amino acids. Trimming took 6 bases from V and 9 from J, leaving 9 bases between them. Drawing the rest from reference TRBV28 and TRBJ1-6, the complete variable domain is DVKVTQSSRYLVKRTGEKVFLECVQDMDHENMFWYRQDPGLGLRLIYFSYDVKMKEKGDIPEGYSVSREKKERFSLILESASTNQTSMYLCASSPQGSPLHFGNGTRLTVT.

V gene TRBV29-1 combines with J gene TRBJ2-7; D ambiguous. The CDR3 sequence is 12 residues long. Per the germline V gene, CDR1 is SQVTM and CDR2 is ANQGSEA. The V and J ends lost 4 bases and 3 bases respectively, with 10 bases between them. CDR3 in DNA: TGCAGCGTTGGGGTCCTGAGCTACGAGCAGTACTTC. This encodes CSVGVLSYEQYF.

Points on this clonotype: One end of the junction does not line up with germline, which may come from a read error. The V and J genes are TRBV7-9 and TRBJ1-2; D unresolved. The CDR3 consists of 14 residues. Germline V lookup: CDR1 SEHNR, CDR2 FQNEAQ (reference sequence). CDR3 sequence reads: CASSSISTNYGYTF. CDR3 DNA: TGTGCCAGCAGCTCGATCAGCACTAATTATGGCTACACCTTC.

This clonotype was detected a few times. It may be a read error: a sequence one base away is much more abundant. The chain's CDR3 is CASRSNSAGETQYF. The CDR3 bases are TGTGCCAGCAGGTCCAATTCGGCTGGGGAGACCCAGTACTTC. This chain uses TRBV12-3 or TRBV12-4 with TRBJ2-5; D is uncertain. The CDR3 contains 14 residues. Trimming removed 6 bases at V and 5 bases at J, with 16 bases between.

The V and J genes are TRBV5-1 and TRBJ2-7, with TRBD1 matching 7 bases. Trimming cost V 4 bases and J 1 base; bases outside gene matches: 8. CDR1 and CDR2 from the germline V gene are SGHRS and YFSETQ. The CDR3 covers 15 residues. CDR3 DNA sequence: TGCGCCAGCAGCCTGAAGGGACAGAAATCCTACGAGCAGTACTTC. Its protein product is CASSLKGQKSYEQYF.

This clonotype was recorded at least ten times. The gene calls are TRBV24-1 and TRBJ2-5; TRBD2 agrees at 11 bases. The CDR3 is made up of 16 amino acids. Germline lookup yields CDR1 KGHDR and CDR2 SFDVKD. Germline trimming cut 4 bases from V and 1 base from J; bases unmatched to any gene: 4. The CDR3 bases are TGTGCCACCAGTGAGTCTGGGACTAGCGGCCAAGAGACCCAGTACTTC. Translating gives CATSESGTSGQETQYF.

There are many counts of this clonotype. The chain employs TRBV7-8 and TRBJ1-1, with D possibly being TRBD1 (6 bases). Trimming left V 5 bases short and J 5 bases short, with 21 bases between. This CDR3 spans 16 amino acids. Germline CDR1 is SGHVS and CDR2 is FQNEAQ. The CDR3 region has the DNA TGTGCCAGCAGCCTATTCACAGGGTCAGGGCGGACTGAAGCTTTCTTT. Translating it yields CASSLFTGSGRTEAFF.